This record covers a single T cell receptor (beta chain). These data are taken from a study of blood T cell repertoires in COVID-19. Study in general: Samples of COVID-19 (acute and convalescent) were obtained from the United States, Italy and Spain.

In the authors' methods: Estimation of nucleated cell counts relied on the amplification of reference gene primers. TCRdb's table, derived via immunoSEQ multiplex PCR, lists solely in-frame clones and lacks some. Clonal size and the V and J genes are those of that table, whereas D and trimming came from the DNA. The sample holds more than 80,000 clones, approximately 70% seen once. The TCR comes from a woman aged 55-70 years in a cohort sampled during active or convalescent COVID-19. The sequenced sample was peripheral blood.

CDR3 bases: TGTGCCATCAGTGATGCAAGGGGTAGCACAGATACGCAGTATTTT. This gives the protein CAISDARGSTDTQYF. This sequence joins TRBV10-3 and TRBJ2-3; a weak D match, TRBD1 (5 bases). The CDR3 totals 15 residues. The V and J ends lost 3 bases and 0 bases respectively, with 10 bases between them. The germline V gene encodes CDR1 ENHRY and CDR2 SYGVKD.